The TCR beta chain described here comes from a study of blood T cell repertoires in COVID-19. The V segment lost 6 bases and the J segment 2 bases; nucleotides outside the gene matches: 6. The germline gives CDR1 SGHKS, CDR2 YYEKEE (reference sequence). CDR3 size: 14 residues. A single count supports this clone. TCRdb's table, derived via immunoSEQ multiplex PCR, lists solely in-frame clones and lacks some. Among about 120,000 clones listed, almost 80% were seen once. The clonotype comes from a human donor in a cohort sampled during active COVID-19. The gene calls are TRBV5-5 and TRBJ2-5; 8 nucleotides line up with TRBD1. Material for sequencing was peripheral blood. Written as DNA, the CDR3 is TGTGCCAGCACCCTGACAGGGGCACAAGAGACCCAGTACTTC. Amino acids: CASTLTGAQETQYF.